This T cell receptor beta chain stems from a study of shared clonotypes between healthy human individuals. Study-level information: Each donor contributed plates that comprised three CD4 naive, three CD4 memory, two CD8 naive and one CD8 memory.

Data came from immunoSEQ multiplex PCR; TCRdb stores just in-frame clones and leaves some out. The sample has roughly 2.2 million clones; 90% to 95% are singletons. Healthy HIV-negative adults without recent acute infections or vaccinations served as donors. The CDR3 is 16 residues long. Germline CDR1 is SGHTA and CDR2 is FQGTGA. V was pared by 5 bases and J by 5 bases, with 19 bases between. This sequence originates from a man younger than 30 in good health. Some clones in this sample may be carry-over from other donors' samples. What was sequenced was naive CD4+ T cells from PBMCs. Subset defined: CD45RA+ positively selected. The chain is built from TRBV7-3 and TRBJ2-1; perhaps D is TRBD1 or TRBD2 (6 bases each). The CDR3 spells CASSPGGGRANNEQFF. The CDR3 coding sequence is TGTGCCAGCAGCCCTGGTGGGGGGCGGGCCAACAATGAGCAGTTCTTC.